The TCR beta chain described here comes from a study of blood T cell repertoires in COVID-19. Termini included, the CDR3 measures 18 amino acids. CDR1 and CDR2 (germline): SGHRS, YFSETQ. The assay was immunoSEQ multiplex PCR, and TCRdb's table has in-frame clones only and misses some. The sample shows some 200,000 clones, over 75% of them seen only once. A word on this clone: It is unclear where the CDR3 begins or ends on the DNA, so no DNA is shown, and the CDR3 is as TCRdb lists it.

The rearrangement joins TRBV5-1 to TRBJ1-2. What was sequenced was peripheral blood. This TCR derives from a woman of 80 years or more with acute or convalescent COVID-19. The CDR3 loop reads CASSLLRAGGPTNYGYTF.